These 26 T cell receptor beta chains were all obtained from the same sample, sequenced in a study of blood T cell repertoires in COVID-19. Some clones are missing from TCRdb's copy, which holds only in-frame ones; the method was immunoSEQ multiplex PCR. The sample yields about 230,000 clones, 85% to 90% seen once. The sequencing sample was made of peripheral blood. These TCRs come from a man aged 45-65 years with COVID-19, enrolled during active disease.

This clone was found a few times. DNA for the CDR3: TGTGCCAGCAGCCAAGCACCGGGACTACTCTCTGGAAACACCATATATTTT. It translates to CASSQAPGLLSGNTIYF. The gene calls are TRBV3-1 (or the pseudogene TRBV3-2) and TRBJ1-3; perhaps TRBD1 as D (5 bases). Trimming took 1 base from V and 0 from J, leaving 13 bases between them. Germline V gives CDR1 LGHDT, CDR2 YNNKEL (reference sequence). This CDR3 region has 17 residues.

The genes are TRBV15 and TRBJ1-4; perhaps TRBD1 as D (5 bases). Per germline, CDR1 LNHNV and CDR2 YYDKDF (reference sequence). V gave up 8 bases and J gave up 4 bases, with 17 bases separating them. This CDR3 contains 15 residues. The CDR3 protein is CATGRDGGINEKLFF. The CDR3 DNA is TGTGCCACCGGGAGGGACGGAGGAATTAATGAAAAACTGTTTTTT. The entire variable domain, with the rest obtained from reference TRBV15 and TRBJ1-4, is as follows: DAMVIQNPRYQVTQFGKPVTLSCSQTLNHNVMYWYQQKSSQAPKLLFHYYDKDFNNEADTPDNFQSRRPNTSFCFLDIRSPGLGDTAMYLCATGRDGGINEKLFFGSGTQLSVL.

The chain links TRBV19 to TRBJ1-6; no reliable D call. V lost 4 bases to trimming and J lost 5 bases, with 6 bases between them. From germline, CDR1 is LNHDA and CDR2 SQIVND (reference sequence). This CDR3 contains 13 residues. In DNA form, the CDR3 reads TGTGCCAGTAGTACCTCTAATAATTCACCCCTCCACTTT. Its translation is CASSTSNNSPLHF.

The V and J genes are TRBV2 and TRBJ1-6; TRBD1 matches at 7 bases. Germline CDR1 and CDR2: SNHLY and FYNNEI. Germline trimming cut 5 bases from V and 7 bases from J; bases unmatched to any gene: 11. The CDR3 length is 16 residues. This CDR3 is CASSLFRTGGNSPLHF. The CDR3 bases are TGTGCCAGCAGTTTATTCCGGACAGGCGGAAATTCACCCCTCCACTTT.

This chain uses TRBV21-1 with TRBJ2-7; TRBD2 is taken as the D call from the table, unchecked against the DNA. TRBV21-1 is noted as a pseudogene. The CDR3 contains 14 residues. The CDR3 bases are TGTGCCAGCAGCAAGGTAGGACTAGTCTACGAGCAGTACTTC. Its translation is CASSKVGLVYEQYF.

V is TRBV5-1 and J is TRBJ2-7; a weak D match, TRBD2 (5 bases). The V gene's germline CDR1 is SGHRS and CDR2 YFSETQ. The CDR3 runs 15 residues. With 0 bases removed from V and 2 bases from J, the gap between germline ends came to 12 bases. This CDR3 is CASSLEGSRPYEQYF. In DNA form, the CDR3 reads TGCGCCAGCAGCTTGGAAGGGAGCCGCCCCTACGAGCAGTACTTC.

V and J are TRBV3-1 (or the pseudogene TRBV3-2) and TRBJ2-7; unclear D gene. Germline CDR1 LGHDT, CDR2 YNNKEL (reference sequence). Trimming stripped 1 base from V and 6 bases from J, with 7 bases between. The CDR3 extends over 12 amino acids. CDR3 region: CASSQVAVEQYF. CDR3 in DNA: TGTGCCAGCAGCCAAGTGGCCGTCGAGCAGTACTTC.

This clone was seen only a few times. CDR3 nucleotides: TGCGCCAGCTCGGACCAGGTAGCGGGGAGCTCCTACGAGCAGTACTTC. It yields the protein CASSDQVAGSSYEQYF. This chain uses TRBV5-1 with TRBJ2-7, with 8 bases matching TRBD2. Looked up from germline, CDR1 is SGHRS and CDR2 is YFSETQ. The CDR3 is 16 residues long. The V and J ends lost 7 bases and 0 bases, in that order; junction bases with no gene match: 12.

This clone was observed a few times. The DNA of the CDR3 is TGCAGCGTTGTAGGAGGGGATAGCAATCAGCCCCAGCATTTT. Its translation is CSVVGGDSNQPQHF. This chain joins TRBV29-1 and TRBJ1-5, with D perhaps TRBD1 (5 bases). V lost 4 bases, J lost 0 bases, and 10 bases lay in between. Germline-derived CDR1 and CDR2 are SQVTM and ANQGSEA. This CDR3 has 14 amino acids.

V gene TRBV25-1 combines with J gene TRBJ2-1; D may be TRBD2 (6 bases). The CDR3 covers 15 residues. Germline lookup yields CDR1 MGHDK and CDR2 SYGVNS. Trimming stripped 0 bases from V and 4 bases from J, with 10 bases between. CDR3 in amino acids: CASSEYGDFYNEQFF. The CDR3 bases are TGTGCCAGCAGTGAATATGGGGACTTTTACAATGAGCAGTTCTTC.

The V call is TRBV28, the J call TRBJ2-5; tentatively, D is TRBD1 (6 bases). The CDR3 has 14 residues. The V end was cut by 5 bases, the J end by 5 bases, with 15 bases between. The germline V gene encodes CDR1 MDHEN and CDR2 SYDVKM. CDR3 amino acids: CASSLGGSGETQYF. The CDR3 coding sequence is TGTGCCAGCAGTCTAGGGGGTTCAGGGGAGACCCAGTACTTC.

This clone was detected only once. The chain uses TRBV5-5 and TRBJ2-6; no firm D call. The germline V gene has CDR1 SGHKS and CDR2 YYEKEE (reference sequence). The CDR3 is 15 amino acids. Between the trimmed V and J ends, which lost 6 bases and 2 bases, there was a span of 12 bases. This chain's CDR3 is CASTPWQAGANVLTF. In DNA, the CDR3 is TGTGCCAGCACCCCGTGGCAGGCTGGGGCCAACGTCCTGACTTTC. Filled out from reference TRBV5-5 and TRBJ2-6, the complete variable domain reads DAGVTQSPTHLIKTRGQQVTLRCSPISGHKSVSWYQQVLGQGPQFIFQYYEKEERGRGNFPDRFSARQFPNYSSELNVNALLLGDSALYLCASTPWQAGANVLTFGAGSRLTVL.

The chain uses TRBV28 and TRBJ2-7, with D perhaps matching TRBD1 (7 bases). The CDR3 contains 14 residues. Germline CDR1 reads MDHEN; CDR2 reads SYDVKM. The V gene lost 6 bases and the J gene lost 2 bases, with 14 bases spanning the gap. CDR3 coding DNA: TGTGCCAGCAGGAATCAGGGGGGCCCCTACGAGCAGTACTTC. Amino acids: CASRNQGGPYEQYF.

V is TRBV27 and J is TRBJ2-7, with D maybe TRBD1 (6 bases). V lost 3 bases and J 4 bases, leaving 13 bases between the germline ends. Germline V gene data show CDR1 as MNHEY and CDR2 as SMNVEV (reference sequence). The CDR3 contains 14 residues. The CDR3 sequence is CASSLEARGYEQYF. The CDR3 bases are TGTGCCAGCAGTTTGGAGGCCAGGGGATACGAGCAGTACTTC.

The chain recombines TRBV24-1 with TRBJ2-3; TRBD1 matches at 7 bases. J gave up 3 bases and V 7 bases, and 3 bases lay outside the gene matches. This CDR3 is 13 amino acids long. The germline V gene encodes CDR1 KGHDR and CDR2 SFDVKD. This CDR3 is CATRQGTTDTQYF. DNA for the CDR3: TGTGCCACCAGACAGGGGACAACAGATACGCAGTATTTT.

This clone was detected only a few times. V usage is TRBV6-2 or TRBV6-3 and J usage is TRBJ2-2; D gene ambiguous. The CDR3 runs 14 residues. V lost 0 bases and J 6 bases, leaving 8 bases between the germline ends. In germline, CDR1 is MNHEY, CDR2 SVGEGT. This CDR3 is CASSYSRRPGELFF. The DNA of the CDR3 is TGTGCCAGCAGTTACTCGAGGCGGCCCGGGGAGCTGTTTTTT.

J is TRBJ2-5 and V is TRBV18; a weak D match, TRBD2 (6 bases). The CDR3 has 15 amino acids. V was shortened by 3 bases and J by 3 bases, with 14 bases between the two germline ends. Germline CDR1 and CDR2: KGHSH and LQKENI. CDR3 in DNA: TGTGCCAGCTCACCGCAGGTTTGGGGGGAAGAGACCCAGTACTTC. Its translation: CASSPQVWGEETQYF.

This sequence joins TRBV6-5 and TRBJ1-2, with a weak D call TRBD1 (6 bases). V lost 7 bases to trimming and J lost 4 bases, with 16 bases between them. This CDR3 is built from 14 residues. CDR1 is MNHEY and CDR2 is SVGAGI in the germline V gene. This CDR3 reads CASTPGDNPYGYTF. Written as DNA, the CDR3 is TGTGCCAGCACCCCCGGGGACAACCCCTATGGCTACACCTTC.

The J gene is TRBJ2-5, the V gene TRBV7-2, with TRBD1 matching 7 bases. V lost 4 bases and J lost 0; bases outside the gene matches: 11. Germline CDR1 reads SGHTA; CDR2 reads FQGNSA. The length of the CDR3 is 17 residues. The CDR3 DNA sequence: TGTGCCAGCAGCTCGTATGGACAGGACAACTACCAAGAGACCCAGTACTTC. Its protein product is CASSSYGQDNYQETQYF.

The rearrangement uses TRBV3-1 (or the pseudogene TRBV3-2) and TRBJ1-2; TRBD1 aligns across 9 bases. Trimming took 4 bases from V and 1 from J; bases not matched to a gene: 7. Per the germline V gene, CDR1 is LGHDT and CDR2 is YNNKEL (reference sequence). The CDR3 contains 16 residues. The CDR3 DNA sequence: TGTGCCAGCAGCCTGACGGGACAGGGACATAACTATGGCTACACCTTC. Protein sequence: CASSLTGQGHNYGYTF.

The V call is TRBV3-1 (or the pseudogene TRBV3-2), the J call TRBJ1-2, with D maybe TRBD1 (5 bases). V dropped 0 bases and J dropped 2 bases, with 10 bases sitting between them. Germline V gene lookup returns CDR1 LGHDT and CDR2 YNNKEL (reference sequence). CDR3 length equals 15 residues. The CDR3 region is CASSQDRWGNYGYTF. CDR3 nucleotides: TGTGCCAGCAGCCAAGATAGGTGGGGCAACTATGGCTACACCTTC.

DNA of the CDR3: TGCAGCGTTGACGCGGACACCAGTCGTACGCAGTATTTT. It specifies CSVDADTSRTQYF. J is TRBJ2-3 and V is TRBV29-1, with a weak D call TRBD1 (5 bases). The V and J ends lost 3 bases and 8 bases respectively, with 15 bases between them. The CDR3 extends over 13 amino acids. Germline CDR1 reads SQVTM; CDR2 reads ANQGSEA.

This chain links TRBV27 with TRBJ2-5; 7 positions match TRBD2. Unmatched junction bases numbered 8, after V lost 5 bases and J lost 5 bases. The length of the CDR3 is 14 residues. The V gene's germline CDR1 is MNHEY and CDR2 SMNVEV (reference sequence). In DNA, the CDR3 is TGTGCCAGCAGTCCTAGACTAGCCGTCGAGACCCAGTACTTC. Amino acid sequence: CASSPRLAVETQYF.

The V call is TRBV5-1, the J call TRBJ2-2; 7 nucleotides agree with TRBD1. The CDR3 totals 15 residues. Germline V lookup: CDR1 SGHRS, CDR2 YFSETQ. V lost 5 bases to trimming and J lost 5 bases; unmatched junction nucleotides: 9. The CDR3 is CASRSGTVGTGELFF. CDR3 sequence (DNA): TGCGCCAGCAGATCTGGGACAGTAGGTACCGGGGAGCTGTTTTTT.

The chain is built from TRBV3-1 (or the pseudogene TRBV3-2) and TRBJ2-2; the D gene is possibly TRBD1 (5 bases). V was clipped by 6 bases and J by 3 bases, with 14 bases between them. This CDR3 contains 15 residues. Looked up from germline, CDR1 is LGHDT and CDR2 is YNNKEL (reference sequence). CDR3 region: CASRRTRSHTGELFF. The CDR3, as DNA: TGTGCCAGCAGGCGGACACGGTCGCACACCGGGGAGCTGTTTTTT.

The V gene is TRBV7-6, the J gene TRBJ2-2; 11 nucleotides match TRBD2. The germline V gene encodes CDR1 SGHVS and CDR2 FNYEAQ. The CDR3 is made up of 15 amino acids. V lost 6 bases to trimming and J lost 1 base; unmatched junction nucleotides: 1. CDR3 sequence (DNA): TGTGCCAGCAGGGGGACTAGCGGGAACACCGGGGAGCTGTTTTTT. Protein product: CASRGTSGNTGELFF.